One and the same sample provided the 14 T cell receptor beta chains below, sequenced in a study of cytomegalovirus exposure and HLA in healthy donors. Clones were sequenced by immunoSEQ multiplex PCR, and TCRdb holds only the in-frame ones, with some missing. The sample yields approximately 100,000 clones, about nine tenths seen once. Specimen: PBMCs. The receptors were sampled from a woman younger than 35 in good health and CMV-seronegative.

V is TRBV7-9 and J is TRBJ1-2; possibly TRBD1 for D (5 bases). Germline CDR1 SEHNR, CDR2 FQNEAQ (reference sequence). CDR3 length: 16 residues. V was shortened by 0 bases and J by 1 base, with 12 bases between the two germline ends. For the CDR3, the DNA is TGTGCCAGCAGCTTAGCTTTCCAGGGCGGTAACTATGGCTACACCTTC. Protein sequence: CASSLAFQGGNYGYTF.

The chain is built from TRBV5-1 and TRBJ1-2; D not resolved. Trimming took off 4 bases at V and 1 base at J, with 8 bases between the two ends. Germline-derived CDR1 and CDR2 are SGHRS and YFSETQ. This CDR3 region has 13 residues. The CDR3 sequence is CASSHDINYGYTF. CDR3 bases: TGCGCCAGCAGCCATGACATTAACTATGGCTACACCTTC. The full variable domain, in which reference TRBV5-1 and TRBJ1-2 provide the parts outside the CDR3, is KAGVTQTPRYLIKTRGQQVTLSCSPISGHRSVSWYQQTPGQGLQFLFEYFSETQRNKGNFPGRFSGRQFSNSRSEMNVSTLELGDSALYLCASSHDINYGYTFGSGTRLTVV.

The CDR3 DNA sequence: TGCGCCAGCAGCTCCAGCGGGGGGGCCTATTTCAATGAGCAGTTCTTC. The encoded protein is CASSSSGGAYFNEQFF. V usage is TRBV5-1 and J usage is TRBJ2-1, with 10 bases aligning to TRBD2. CDR3 size: 16 residues. The V gene end was trimmed by 3 bases and the J gene end by 6 bases; junction bases not matched to a gene: 9. CDR1 and CDR2 (germline): SGHRS, YFSETQ. The full variable domain, rest sourced from reference TRBV5-1 and TRBJ2-1, is KAGVTQTPRYLIKTRGQQVTLSCSPISGHRSVSWYQQTPGQGLQFLFEYFSETQRNKGNFPGRFSGRQFSNSRSEMNVSTLELGDSALYLCASSSSGGAYFNEQFFGPGTRLTVL.

The V gene is TRBV4-2, the J gene TRBJ2-5, with a weak D call TRBD2 (6 bases). This CDR3 has 15 amino acids. Germline CDR1 is LGHNA and CDR2 is YNFKEQ. The V gene lost 0 bases and the J gene lost 8 bases, with 16 bases spanning the gap. The CDR3 DNA reads as TGTGCCAGCAGCCAAGACATTCGGCCCGGGAGAACCCAGTACTTC. It encodes CASSQDIRPGRTQYF.

The chain joins TRBV30 to TRBJ2-5, with D tentatively TRBD1 (5 bases). V shed 4 bases and J shed 3 bases, with 12 bases lying between them. The germline V gene encodes CDR1 GTSNPN and CDR2 SVGIG (reference sequence). The CDR3 is 13 residues long. CDR3 bases: TGTGCCTGGACAGGGAAGAAAAAAGAGACCCAGTACTTC. Its translation: CAWTGKKKETQYF.

The chain uses TRBV4-1 and TRBJ2-7, with D possibly TRBD1 on 6 matching bases. This CDR3 has 13 amino acids. Germline V gene lookup returns CDR1 MGHRA and CDR2 YSYEKL. Trimming stripped 3 bases from V and 3 bases from J, with 9 bases between. CDR3 in amino acids: CASSHTGNYEQYF. In DNA form, the CDR3 reads TGCGCCAGCAGCCACACAGGGAACTACGAGCAGTACTTC.

This clone was seen once. This chain uses TRBV4-3 with TRBJ1-2; D unresolved. Looked up from germline, CDR1 is LGHNA and CDR2 is YSLEER. The CDR3 totals 15 residues. The germline V and J ends were trimmed by 4 bases and 4 bases, with 16 bases remaining between them. CDR3 in amino acids: CASSPDVSGGYGYTF. The CDR3 DNA is TGCGCCAGCAGCCCAGATGTCAGCGGCGGCTATGGCTACACCTTC.

This chain connects TRBV29-1 to TRBJ2-1; D not certain. Germline V gene sequence: CDR1 SQVTM, CDR2 ANQGSEA. V gave up 0 bases and J gave up 0 bases, with 15 bases separating them. This CDR3 is built from 17 residues. CDR3 in amino acids: CSVEDRPDTSSYNEQFF. The CDR3 nucleotides read TGCAGCGTTGAAGATCGTCCCGACACGAGCTCCTACAATGAGCAGTTCTTC.

The chain uses TRBV7-6 and TRBJ2-7; 7 bases are a match to TRBD1. The CDR3 loop spans 15 amino acids. Germline V gives CDR1 SGHVS, CDR2 FNYEAQ. After removal of 0 bases from V and 6 bases from J, the junction contained 8 bases not matched to a gene. The DNA of the CDR3 is TGTGCCAGCAGCTTAGCTCTCGACAGGGCGGGCGAGCAGTACTTC. This codes for CASSLALDRAGEQYF.

The sample holds one count of this clone. This chain connects TRBV7-2 to TRBJ1-1, with 9 bases fitting TRBD1. V shed 5 bases, J shed 1 base, and the junction held 5 bases outside the gene matches. The CDR3 runs 15 residues. From germline, CDR1 is SGHTA and CDR2 FQGNSA. CDR3: CASSGGQGSNTEAFF. The CDR3 DNA reads TGTGCCAGCAGCGGAGGACAGGGGTCGAACACTGAAGCTTTCTTT.

J is TRBJ2-3 and V is TRBV6-5; unclear D gene. Trimming left V 7 bases short and J 6 bases short, with 20 bases between. In germline, CDR1 is MNHEY, CDR2 SVGAGI. The CDR3 covers 15 residues. CDR3 sequence reads: CASIPALGVADTQYF. For the CDR3, the DNA is TGTGCCAGCATCCCCGCGCTCGGAGTCGCCGATACGCAGTATTTT.

This clone was seen once. The chain joins TRBV7-6 to TRBJ2-7; maybe TRBD1 (6 bases). Per the germline V gene, CDR1 is SGHVS and CDR2 is FNYEAQ. Trimming cost V 5 bases and J 2 bases, with 16 bases left between them. CDR3 size: 15 residues. CDR3 sequence: CASSLFRGRTYEQYF. The CDR3, as DNA: TGTGCCAGCAGCCTATTCAGGGGACGGACCTACGAGCAGTACTTC.

The genes are TRBV7-9 and TRBJ2-2; D is ambiguous. V lost 1 base and J 8 bases, leaving 5 bases between the germline ends. CDR1 is SEHNR, CDR2 FQNEAQ, per germline (reference sequence). The CDR3 has 12 residues. For the CDR3, the DNA is TGTGCCAGCAGCTTAGGAGCGGGGGAGCTGTTTTTT. Its protein is CASSLGAGELFF.

The chain uses TRBV11-3 and TRBJ2-1, with TRBD1 matching 8 bases. The V gene end was trimmed by 1 base and the J gene end by 7 bases; junction bases not matched to a gene: 6. This CDR3 has 15 amino acids. In germline, CDR1 is SGHNT, CDR2 YENEEA. The CDR3 DNA sequence: TGTGCCAGCAGCTTAGGTCCGACAGGGGTAAATGAGCAGTTCTTC. Its protein product is CASSLGPTGVNEQFF.